These T cell receptor beta chains were read from a single sample in a study of shared clonotypes between healthy human individuals. Produced via immunoSEQ multiplex PCR; TCRdb's table is partial and in-frame only. The repertoire includes 950,000 to 1,300,000 clones, around 76% of them detected once, and about 1.4% sits in the top ten. The sample comprised memory CD4+ T cells sorted from blood. The receptors stem from a young man in good health. Both conserved end residues are part of each CDR3. A D gene is named only where the DNA matches it firmly. Some rows have no size entry. The others give once, few or many, or a class for an expanded clone.

abundance,j_gene,d_gene,v_gene,CDR3aa,CDR3nt
few,TRBJ2-5,TRBD2,TRBV5-1,CASSGTSGRRETQYF,TGCGCCAGCAGCGGGACTAGCGGGAGGCGGGAGACCCAGTACTTC
NA,TRBJ1-6,NA,TRBV7-2,CASSLLQGNSPLHF,TGTGCCAGCAGCTTATTGCAGGGGAATTCACCCCTCCACTTT
NA,TRBJ2-7,NA,TRBV19,CAPLGEQYF,TGTGCCCCCCTCGGGGAGCAGTACTTC
NA,TRBJ2-5,TRBD2,TRBV27,CASSTGRAQETQYF,TGTGCCAGCAGTACTGGGAGGGCTCAAGAGACCCAGTACTTC
NA,TRBJ1-4,NA,TRBV5-4,CASSSNPGEKLFF,TGTGCCAGCAGCTCCAATCCGGGTGAAAAACTGTTTTTT
NA,TRBJ2-1,NA,TRBV10-1,CASSEGGEQFF,TGCGCCAGCAGTGAGGGCGGAGAGCAGTTCTTC
NA,TRBJ1-3,TRBD1,TRBV7-9,CASREGQGAAGNTIYF,TGTGCCAGCAGGGAGGGACAGGGGGCGGCTGGAAACACCATATATTTT
NA,TRBJ1-3,TRBD1,TRBV5-6,CASIRFRDRGMSGNTIYF,TGTGCCAGCATCCGATTCCGGGACAGGGGGATGTCTGGAAACACCATATATTTT
NA,TRBJ2-3,NA,TRBV5-4,CASSLGLTPRPSTDTQYF,TGTGCCAGCAGCCTCGGGCTCACACCCCGGCCTAGCACAGATACGCAGTATTTT
NA,TRBJ1-1,NA,TRBV10-1,CASSESRATEAFF,TGCGCCAGCAGTGAGTCGCGGGCGACTGAAGCTTTCTTT
NA,TRBJ1-6,NA,TRBV7-9,CASSPEGGQSLHF,TGTGCCAGCAGCCCCGAGGGGGGGCAATCCCTCCACTTT
NA,TRBJ1-6,NA,TRBV11-2,CASSFGQGYSPLHF,TGTGCCAGCAGCTTCGGGCAGGGATATTCACCCCTCCACTTT
NA,TRBJ1-6,NA,TRBV11-2,CASSFWGGGNSPLHF,TGTGCCAGCAGCTTTTGGGGGGGAGGTAATTCACCCCTCCACTTT
NA,TRBJ2-7,TRBD2,TRBV28,CASSFRTSGTGEQYF,TGTGCCAGCAGTTTCAGGACTAGCGGGACAGGCGAGCAGTACTTC
NA,TRBJ1-5,NA,TRBV7-2,CASSQDRDQPQHF,TGTGCCAGCAGCCAAGACAGAGATCAGCCCCAGCATTTT
few,TRBJ2-3,TRBD2,TRBV6-5,CASSYSPSGSGTQYF,TGTGCCAGCAGTTACTCACCTAGCGGGAGTGGGACGCAGTATTTT
NA,TRBJ2-7,NA,TRBV10-3,CAISESRTDNSYEQYF,TGTGCCATCAGTGAGTCGAGGACAGATAACTCCTACGAGCAGTACTTC
few,TRBJ2-6,NA,TRBV7-2,CASSLAPSGANVLTF,TGTGCCAGCAGCTTAGCTCCCTCTGGGGCCAACGTCCTGACTTTC
NA,TRBJ2-3,TRBD2,TRBV7-2,CASSRSSGVGPDTQYF,TGTGCCAGCAGCCGCTCTAGCGGGGTTGGCCCAGATACGCAGTATTTT
NA,TRBJ2-1,NA,TRBV18,CASSPGAPYNEQFF,TGTGCCAGCTCACCCGGCGCTCCCTACAATGAGCAGTTCTTC
NA,TRBJ1-2,NA,TRBV11-2,CASSLLRGGYYGYTF,TGTGCCAGCAGCCTCCTCCGGGGGGGGTACTATGGCTACACCTTC
NA,TRBJ1-3,NA,TRBV19,CASSTPIVSGNTIYF,TGTGCCAGTAGTACACCCATCGTCTCTGGAAACACCATATATTTT
NA,TRBJ1-5,NA,TRBV4-3,CASSLAYQGSNQPQHF,TGCGCCAGCAGCCTCGCTTACCAGGGGAGCAATCAGCCCCAGCATTTT
NA,TRBJ2-3,NA,TRBV10-3,CAISESMTDTQYF,TGTGCCATCAGTGAGTCCATGACAGATACGCAGTATTTT
NA,TRBJ1-5,NA,TRBV2,CASTTGLFANQPQHF,TGTGCCAGCACCACGGGACTCTTCGCGAATCAGCCCCAGCATTTT
NA,TRBJ1-2,TRBD1,TRBV12-5,CASGLLDGTADYTF,TGTGCTAGTGGTTTGTTAGATGGGACAGCAGACTACACCTTC
NA,TRBJ1-6,TRBD1,TRBV11-3,CASSRQGLNSPLHF,TGTGCCAGCAGCCGACAGGGACTGAATTCACCCCTCCACTTT
NA,TRBJ1-2,NA,TRBV30,CAWTRPERYTRNYGYTF,TGTGCCTGGACCCGACCGGAACGTTATACGAGAAACTATGGCTACACCTTC
NA,TRBJ1-3,NA,TRBV7-9,CASSSRMTARGGNTIYF,TGTGCCAGCAGCTCTCGAATGACCGCCAGGGGTGGAAACACCATATATTTT